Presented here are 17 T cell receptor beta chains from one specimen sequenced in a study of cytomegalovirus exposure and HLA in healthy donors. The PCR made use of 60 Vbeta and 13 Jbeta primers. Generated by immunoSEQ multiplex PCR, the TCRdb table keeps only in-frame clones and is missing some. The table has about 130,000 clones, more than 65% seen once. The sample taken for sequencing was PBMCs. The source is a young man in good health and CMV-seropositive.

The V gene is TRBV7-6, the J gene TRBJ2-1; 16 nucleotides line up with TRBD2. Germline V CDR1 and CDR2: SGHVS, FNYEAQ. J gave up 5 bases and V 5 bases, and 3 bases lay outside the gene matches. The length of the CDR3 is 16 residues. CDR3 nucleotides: TGTGCCAGCAGCACGGGACTAGCGGGAGGGAACAATGAGCAGTTCTTC. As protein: CASSTGLAGGNNEQFF.

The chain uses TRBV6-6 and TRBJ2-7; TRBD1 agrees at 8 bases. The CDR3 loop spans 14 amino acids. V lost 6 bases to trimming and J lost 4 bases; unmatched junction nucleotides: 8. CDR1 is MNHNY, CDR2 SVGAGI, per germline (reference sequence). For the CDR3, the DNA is TGTGCCAGCAGCCACGGACAGGGAGGATACGAGCAGTACTTC. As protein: CASSHGQGGYEQYF.

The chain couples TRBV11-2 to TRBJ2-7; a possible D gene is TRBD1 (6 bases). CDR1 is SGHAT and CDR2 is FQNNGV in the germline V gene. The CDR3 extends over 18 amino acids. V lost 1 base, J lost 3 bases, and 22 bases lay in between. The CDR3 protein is CASSLVSGHKNTLYEQYF. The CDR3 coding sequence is TGTGCCAGCAGCTTAGTATCGGGACACAAAAACACCCTCTACGAGCAGTACTTC.

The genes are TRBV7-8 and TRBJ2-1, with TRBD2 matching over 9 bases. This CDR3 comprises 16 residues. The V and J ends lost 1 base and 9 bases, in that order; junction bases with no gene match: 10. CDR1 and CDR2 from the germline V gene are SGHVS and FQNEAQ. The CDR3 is CASSLDSAGGPSEQFF. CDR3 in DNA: TGTGCCAGCAGCTTAGACTCGGCGGGAGGGCCTAGTGAGCAGTTCTTC.

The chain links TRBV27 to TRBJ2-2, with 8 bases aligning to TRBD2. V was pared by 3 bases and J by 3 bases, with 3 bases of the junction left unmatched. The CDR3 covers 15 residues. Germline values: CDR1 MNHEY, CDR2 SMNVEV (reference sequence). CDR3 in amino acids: CASSFGTRYTGELFF. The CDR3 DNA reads TGTGCCAGCAGTTTCGGGACTAGATACACCGGGGAGCTGTTTTTT.

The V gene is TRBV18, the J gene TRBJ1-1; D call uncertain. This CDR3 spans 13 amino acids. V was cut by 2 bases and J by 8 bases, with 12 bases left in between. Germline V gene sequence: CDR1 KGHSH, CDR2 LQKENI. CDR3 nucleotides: TGTGCCAGCTCACCAGGTACGGAGAGGGAAGCTTTCTTT. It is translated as CASSPGTEREAFF.

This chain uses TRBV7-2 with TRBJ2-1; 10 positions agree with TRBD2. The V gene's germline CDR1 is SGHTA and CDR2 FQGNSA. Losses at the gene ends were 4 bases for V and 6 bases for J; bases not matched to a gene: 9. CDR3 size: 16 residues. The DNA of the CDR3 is TGTGCCAGCAGCTCGGCTAGCGGGAGCTCTCGCAATGAGCAGTTCTTC. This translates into CASSSASGSSRNEQFF.

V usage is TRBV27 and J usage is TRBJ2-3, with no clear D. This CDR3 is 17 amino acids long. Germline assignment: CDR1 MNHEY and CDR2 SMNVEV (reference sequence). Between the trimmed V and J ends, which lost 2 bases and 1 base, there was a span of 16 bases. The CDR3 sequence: CASSLRMSAQGTDTQYF. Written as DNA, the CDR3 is TGTGCCAGCAGTTTAAGAATGAGCGCCCAAGGCACAGATACGCAGTATTTT.

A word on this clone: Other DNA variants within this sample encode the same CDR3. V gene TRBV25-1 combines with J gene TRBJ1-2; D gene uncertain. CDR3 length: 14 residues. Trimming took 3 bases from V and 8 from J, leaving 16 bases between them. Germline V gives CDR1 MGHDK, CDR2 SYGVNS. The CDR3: CASSDATGGEGYTF. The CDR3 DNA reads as TGTGCCAGCAGTGATGCCACTGGTGGGGAGGGCTACACCTTC.

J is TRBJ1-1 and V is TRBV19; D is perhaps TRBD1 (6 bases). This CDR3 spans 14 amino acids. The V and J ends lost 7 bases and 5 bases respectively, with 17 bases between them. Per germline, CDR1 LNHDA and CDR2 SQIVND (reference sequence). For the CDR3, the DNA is TGTGCCAGTAAACAGGGCCCCAAAAGTACTGAAGCTTTCTTT. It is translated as CASKQGPKSTEAFF.

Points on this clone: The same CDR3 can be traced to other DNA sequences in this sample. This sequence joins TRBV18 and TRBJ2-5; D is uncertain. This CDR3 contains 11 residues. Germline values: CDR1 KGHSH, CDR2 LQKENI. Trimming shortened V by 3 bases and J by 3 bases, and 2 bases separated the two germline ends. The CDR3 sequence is CASSPEETQYF. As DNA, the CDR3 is TGTGCCAGCTCACCCGAAGAGACCCAGTACTTC. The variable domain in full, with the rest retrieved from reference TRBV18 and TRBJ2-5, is NAGVMQNPRHLVRRRGQEARLRCSPMKGHSHVYWYRQLPEEGLKFMVYLQKENIIDESGMPKERFSAEFPKEGPSILRIQQVVRGDSAAYFCASSPEETQYFGPGTRLLVL.

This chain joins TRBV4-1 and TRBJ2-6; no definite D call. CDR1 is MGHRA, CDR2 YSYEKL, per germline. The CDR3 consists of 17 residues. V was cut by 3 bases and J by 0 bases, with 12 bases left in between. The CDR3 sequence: CASSHPVRSSGANVLTF. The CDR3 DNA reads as TGCGCCAGCAGCCACCCCGTGAGGAGCTCTGGGGCCAACGTCCTGACTTTC.

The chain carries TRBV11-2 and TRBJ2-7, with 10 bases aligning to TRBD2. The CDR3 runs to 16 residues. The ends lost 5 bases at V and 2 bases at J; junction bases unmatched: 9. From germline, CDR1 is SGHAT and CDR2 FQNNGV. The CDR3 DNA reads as TGTGCCAGCAGCCTTCTGACTAGCGGGTTCACCTACGAGCAGTACTTC. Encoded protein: CASSLLTSGFTYEQYF.

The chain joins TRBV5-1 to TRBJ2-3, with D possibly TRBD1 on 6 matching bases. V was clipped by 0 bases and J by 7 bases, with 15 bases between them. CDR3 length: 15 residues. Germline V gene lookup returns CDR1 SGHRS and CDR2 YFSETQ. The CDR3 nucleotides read TGCGCCAGCAGCTTGGTGTCAGGGGCTGGTAATACGCAGTATTTT. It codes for CASSLVSGAGNTQYF.

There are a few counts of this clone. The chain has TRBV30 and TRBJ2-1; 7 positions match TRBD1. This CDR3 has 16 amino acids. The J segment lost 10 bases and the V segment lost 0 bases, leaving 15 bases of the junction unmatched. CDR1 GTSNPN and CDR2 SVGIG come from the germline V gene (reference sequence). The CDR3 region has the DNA TGTGCCTGGAGTGTCCGGGACAGTTCTCCCTCGGGGGAGCAGTTCTTC. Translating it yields CAWSVRDSSPSGEQFF.

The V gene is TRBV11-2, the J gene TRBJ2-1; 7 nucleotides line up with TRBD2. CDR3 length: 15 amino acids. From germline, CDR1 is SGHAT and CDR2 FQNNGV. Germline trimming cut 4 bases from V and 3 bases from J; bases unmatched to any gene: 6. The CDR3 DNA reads TGTGCCAGCAGCTCACGGCGGGGGATCTACAATGAGCAGTTCTTC. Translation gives CASSSRRGIYNEQFF.

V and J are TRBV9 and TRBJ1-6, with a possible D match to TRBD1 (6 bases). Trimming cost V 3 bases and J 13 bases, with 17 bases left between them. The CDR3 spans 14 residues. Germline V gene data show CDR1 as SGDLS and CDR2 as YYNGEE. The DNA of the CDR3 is TGTGCCAGCAGCGGGGGGCAGGGCACCGCGCCCCTCCACTTT. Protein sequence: CASSGGQGTAPLHF.